Following are 25 T cell receptor beta chains from one sample sequenced in a study of T-cell reconstitution after alpha-beta-depleted transplantation in children. TCRbeta library construction was performed incorporating unique molecular identifiers. TCRdb recomputed calls from the PCR reads with MiXCR, one row per CDR3 protein. The data show 440,000 or so distinct CDR3 sequences, over 40% seen once. This sample comprised PBMCs, obtained before TCRalphabeta/CD19-depleted stem cell transplant. Receptor source: a girl aged 2-10 years with aplastic anemia, due to receive a stem cell transplant.

This clonotype was observed many times. The chain employs TRBV28 and TRBJ2-2; no clear D. V lost 3 bases and J lost 1, with 3 bases in between. Germline CDR1 reads MDHEN; CDR2 reads SYDVKM. The CDR3 spans 13 residues. The CDR3: CASSFLNTGELFF. In nucleotides, the CDR3 is TGTGCCAGCAGTTTCTTGAACACCGGGGAGCTGTTTTTT.

The V call is TRBV15, the J call TRBJ2-7; D uncertain. Germline CDR1 is LNHNV and CDR2 is YYDKDF (reference sequence). Trimming shortened V by 0 bases and J by 2 bases, and 8 bases separated the two germline ends. CDR3 length: 14 amino acids. The CDR3 coding sequence is TGTGCCACCAGCAGAGATCCGGGCCCCTACGAGCAGTACTTC. This sequence encodes CATSRDPGPYEQYF.

The V gene is TRBV9, the J gene TRBJ2-7, with 8 bases fitting TRBD2. Germline-derived CDR1 and CDR2 are SGDLS and YYNGEE. CDR3 size: 13 residues. V shed 3 bases and J 9 bases; nucleotides not matched to a gene: 8. The CDR3 nucleotides read TGTGCCAGCAGCGCAGGACTAGCCGCGGGGCAGTACTTC. Protein: CASSAGLAAGQYF.

V usage is TRBV6-5 and J usage is TRBJ1-5; no firm D call. V gave up 3 bases and J gave up 1 base, with 10 bases separating them. This CDR3 has 15 amino acids. Germline V CDR1 and CDR2: MNHEY, SVGAGI. The CDR3 nucleotides are TGTGCCAGCAGTTATTCAGAGTACAGCAATCAGCCCCAGCATTTT. This codes for CASSYSEYSNQPQHF.

The gene calls are TRBV5-6 and TRBJ2-1; D call uncertain. The CDR3 is 14 residues long. Trimming left V 9 bases short and J 2 bases short, with 15 bases between. Germline CDR1 and CDR2: SGHDT and YYEEEE. The CDR3, as DNA: TGTGCCATCCTAAGATCCCGGCCCTACAATGAGCAGTTCTTC. Its protein is CAILRSRPYNEQFF.

This clonotype was detected ten times or more. The chain employs TRBV10-1 and TRBJ1-2; tentatively, D is TRBD1 (6 bases). There are 15 residues in the CDR3. CDR1 and CDR2 (germline): WNHNN, SYGVQD (reference sequence). V was clipped by 5 bases and J by 4 bases, with 17 bases between them. As DNA, the CDR3 is TGCGCCAGCAGTCCCACCCGACAGGACGTCTATGGCTACACCTTC. Amino acids: CASSPTRQDVYGYTF.

This clonotype came up a few times. The chain links TRBV19 to TRBJ2-1; 10 bases agree with TRBD1. The CDR3 spans 15 residues. V shed 5 bases and J 4 bases; nucleotides not matched to a gene: 5. Germline V gene sequence: CDR1 LNHDA, CDR2 SQIVND (reference sequence). The CDR3 protein is CASSGRTGGYNEQFF. The CDR3 DNA is TGTGCCAGTAGTGGTAGGACAGGGGGTTACAATGAGCAGTTCTTC.

CDR3 DNA: TGCAGTGCCCTTAAAGGTGATCAGCCCCAGCATTTT. This sequence encodes CSALKGDQPQHF. The chain employs TRBV20-1 and TRBJ1-5; D gene uncertain. The germline gives CDR1 DFQATT, CDR2 SNEGSKA (reference sequence). V dropped 6 bases and J dropped 5 bases, with 11 bases sitting between them. This CDR3 has 12 residues.

The J gene is TRBJ1-2, the V gene TRBV29-1; D perhaps matches TRBD1 (5 bases). The length of the CDR3 is 13 residues. V was trimmed by 0 bases and J by 6 bases, leaving 11 bases between them. Germline V gives CDR1 SQVTM, CDR2 ANQGSEA. CDR3 sequence (DNA): TGCAGCGTTGAAGATGCAGGGTTTGATGGCTACACCTTC. This translates into CSVEDAGFDGYTF.

In nucleotides, the CDR3 is TGTGCCAGCAGCCTAAGACAGGTCACCGGGGAGCTGTTTTTT. Translating gives CASSLRQVTGELFF. This chain links TRBV3-1 with TRBJ2-2; D is perhaps TRBD1 (6 bases). V lost 4 bases, J lost 4 bases, and 10 bases lay in between. The germline V gene encodes CDR1 LGHDT and CDR2 YNNKEL (reference sequence). The CDR3 totals 14 residues.

In its sample, this clonotype was seen a few times. The chain employs TRBV11-2 and TRBJ2-5, with 8 bases aligning to TRBD1. With 1 base clipped from V and 5 bases from J, the junction kept 9 bases outside the gene matches. CDR1 and CDR2 (germline): SGHAT, FQNNGV. The CDR3 has 16 residues. This CDR3 is CASSLGIAGGRETQYF. The CDR3 nucleotides are TGTGCCAGCAGCTTAGGGATTGCAGGGGGCAGGGAGACCCAGTACTTC.

This clonotype was seen at least ten times. V is TRBV10-3 and J is TRBJ2-7, with D hard to call. Germline CDR1 ENHRY, CDR2 SYGVKD. CDR3 size: 14 residues. V lost 1 base and J 6 bases, leaving 13 bases between the germline ends. The DNA for the CDR3 is TGTGCCATCAGTGAGTTAAATAAGGGTACCGAGCAGTACTTC. Its protein product is CAISELNKGTEQYF.

The chain uses TRBV5-1 and TRBJ2-7; D uncertain. V lost 0 bases to trimming and J lost 3 bases, with 13 bases between them. CDR1 is SGHRS and CDR2 is YFSETQ in the germline V gene. The CDR3 runs to 15 residues. CDR3 DNA sequence: TGCGCCAGCAGCTTGGATTGGCAGGCCAACTACGAGCAGTACTTC. Translating it yields CASSLDWQANYEQYF.

On this clonotype: A single base separates this from a much larger clone, so it may be a read error. The genes are TRBV27 and TRBJ2-5; 8 bases match TRBD2. The CDR3 spans 14 residues. Germline V gene data show CDR1 as MNHEY and CDR2 as SMNVEV (reference sequence). The CDR3, as DNA: TGTGCCAGCAGTTTAACTGGTAGCGGGGAGACCCAGTCCTTC. Its translation is CASSLTGSGETQSF.

By sample share, this clonotype is medium-sized. The rearrangement links TRBV9 to TRBJ1-5; no definite D call. Germline-derived CDR1 and CDR2 are SGDLS and YYNGEE. V was clipped by 3 bases and J by 2 bases, with 6 bases between them. The CDR3 consists of 13 residues. CDR3 DNA: TGTGCCAGCAGCGGAGATGGCAATCAGCCCCAGCATTTT. Its protein product is CASSGDGNQPQHF.

This clonotype was picked up many times. V and J are TRBV6-5 and TRBJ1-1; possible D gene TRBD1, 6 bases. This CDR3 has 15 residues. Germline V CDR1 and CDR2: MNHEY, SVGAGI. Trimming shortened V by 0 bases and J by 0 bases, and 8 bases separated the two germline ends. Written as DNA, the CDR3 is TGTGCCAGCAGTTACTCGGCAGGGGTGAACACTGAAGCTTTCTTT. Its translation: CASSYSAGVNTEAFF.

Only a few counts were recorded for this clonotype. V and J are TRBV7-3 and TRBJ2-1; D ambiguous. V lost 1 base, J lost 4 bases, and 8 bases lay in between. The CDR3 has 14 amino acids. Germline CDR1 SGHTA, CDR2 FQGTGA. The CDR3 region is CASSLSGVYNEQFF. The DNA for the CDR3 is TGTGCCAGCAGCTTAAGTGGGGTGTACAATGAGCAGTTCTTC.

This clonotype was detected only once. The chain has TRBV20-1 and TRBJ2-1; TRBD2 agrees at 7 bases. Per germline, CDR1 DFQATT and CDR2 SNEGSKA (reference sequence). V gave up 3 bases and J gave up 4 bases; unmatched junction bases: 12. The length of the CDR3 is 16 residues. CDR3 sequence: CSASPSRSGEYNEQFF. Here the CDR3 DNA reads TGCAGTGCTAGCCCCTCCCGGAGCGGGGAATACAATGAGCAGTTCTTC.

This clonotype was picked up many times. The chain links TRBV5-1 to TRBJ2-6; 8 bases agree with TRBD1. The CDR3 runs to 18 residues. The germline V gene encodes CDR1 SGHRS and CDR2 YFSETQ. The V segment lost 3 bases and the J segment 0 bases; nucleotides outside the gene matches: 8. The CDR3 DNA reads as TGCGCCAGCAGCTCTACCGGGACAGGTGTCTCTGGGGCCAACGTCCTGACTTTC. The encoded protein is CASSSTGTGVSGANVLTF.

This clonotype was detected many times. This rearrangement joins TRBV28 to TRBJ2-7, with 8 positions matching TRBD2. CDR3 length: 14 amino acids. CDR1 is MDHEN and CDR2 is SYDVKM in the germline V gene. Trimming at V came to 5 bases and at J to 3 bases, leaving 6 bases not matched to a gene. The CDR3 bases are TGTGCCAGCAGTCTGTTAGCGGGAATCTACGAGCAGTACTTC. It is translated as CASSLLAGIYEQYF.

Notes on this clonotype: It may be a read error: a sequence one base away is much more abundant. The chain combines TRBV12-3 or TRBV12-4 with TRBJ2-7; possible D gene TRBD2, 6 bases. The CDR3 runs to 17 residues. CDR3 amino acids: CARSLRGFGQLINEQYF. The CDR3 DNA sequence: TGTGCCCGCAGCCTCCGGGGGTTCGGTCAATTGATCAACGAGCAGTACTTC.

This clonotype showed up just a few times. This chain joins TRBV5-1 and TRBJ1-1; 9 bases agree with TRBD1. The CDR3 runs 15 residues. Trimming cost V 5 bases and J 4 bases; bases outside gene matches: 9. CDR1 and CDR2 (germline): SGHRS, YFSETQ. In nucleotides, the CDR3 is TGCGCCAGCAGTCAGACAGGGGGTAGAAGCACTGAAGCTTTCTTT. As protein: CASSQTGGRSTEAFF.

In this sample, this clonotype turned up many times. The chain joins TRBV20-1 to TRBJ2-3; 7 bases match TRBD1. The J segment lost 6 bases and the V segment lost 5 bases, leaving 17 bases of the junction unmatched. The length of the CDR3 is 16 residues. Germline loops: CDR1 DFQATT, CDR2 SNEGSKA (reference sequence). CDR3 DNA: TGCAGTGCTGGCTGGGTGACAGGGAGTGTATACGATACGCAGTATTTT. Amino acid sequence: CSAGWVTGSVYDTQYF.

This clonotype was seen a handful of times. The chain recombines TRBV12-3 or TRBV12-4 with TRBJ2-7; 9 nucleotides align to TRBD1. The CDR3 contains 13 residues. Germline trimming cut 6 bases from V and 0 bases from J; bases unmatched to any gene: 0. CDR3 DNA: TGTGCCAGCAGGGGACAGGGCTCCTACGAGCAGTACTTC. It specifies CASRGQGSYEQYF.

The table lists this clonotype with many counts. The chain carries TRBV10-3 and TRBJ2-7; the D call may be TRBD1 or TRBD2 (5 bases each). V was pared by 8 bases and J by 4 bases, with 18 bases between. This CDR3 spans 14 amino acids. CDR1 ENHRY and CDR2 SYGVKD come from the germline V gene. The CDR3 spells CAISHAGRGYEQYF. The CDR3 coding sequence is TGTGCCATCTCTCACGCAGGGAGAGGGTACGAGCAGTACTTC.